These 18 T cell receptor beta chains share one sample of origin, sequenced in a study of shared T cell receptors in the human thymus. Profiled with immunoSEQ multiplex PCR; TCRdb holds only in-frame clones, not every one. Of 55,000 to 75,000 clones in the sample, 90% to 95% are singletons; the top ten hold less than 0.04%. Sequencing was done on a sample of thymocytes. The source of these receptors is a human donor.

V and J are TRBV5-4 and TRBJ1-6; 8 positions match TRBD1. J was trimmed by 9 bases and V by 4 bases; bases with no gene match: 15. The CDR3 runs 17 residues. Germline V gene lookup returns CDR1 SGHNT and CDR2 YYREEE (reference sequence). DNA for the CDR3: TGTGCCAGCAGCCCCCTCAGTCCGGGACAGGTTGCTTCACCCCTCCACTTT. As protein: CASSPLSPGQVASPLHF.

The V gene is TRBV27, the J gene TRBJ2-5; 12 positions match TRBD2. The CDR3 runs to 16 residues. Germline CDR1 reads MNHEY; CDR2 reads SMNVEV (reference sequence). The V and J ends lost 5 bases and 0 bases, in that order; junction bases with no gene match: 4. This CDR3 is CASSPRTSGDQETQYF. CDR3 bases: TGTGCCAGCAGTCCCCGGACTAGCGGGGACCAAGAGACCCAGTACTTC.

The J gene is TRBJ2-7, the V gene TRBV14, with D perhaps matching TRBD2 (6 bases). Per the germline V gene, CDR1 is SGHDN and CDR2 is FVKESK. The CDR3 runs 17 residues. Trimming stripped 0 bases from V and 4 bases from J, with 19 bases between. The CDR3 coding sequence is TGTGCCAGCAGCCAAGACGGGGACTTCCTCGGGATTTACGAGCAGTACTTC. It encodes CASSQDGDFLGIYEQYF.

CDR3 DNA sequence: TGTGCCAGCTCACTTACAAGTTATGAGCAGTTCTTC. Protein: CASSLTSYEQFF. The chain uses TRBV18 and TRBJ2-1; the D is unclear. Germline assignment: CDR1 KGHSH and CDR2 LQKENI. This CDR3 has 12 amino acids. The germline V and J ends were trimmed by 4 bases and 8 bases, with 9 bases remaining between them.

CDR3 sequence (DNA): TGTGCCAGCAGTTCCACGGGTTATCCCTATGGCTACACCTTC. Its protein product is CASSSTGYPYGYTF. V gene TRBV27 combines with J gene TRBJ1-2; D is unclear. Germline V CDR1 and CDR2: MNHEY, SMNVEV (reference sequence). V was clipped by 4 bases and J by 4 bases, with 13 bases between them. The CDR3 has 14 amino acids.

The genes are TRBV19 and TRBJ2-7; tentatively, D is TRBD1 (5 bases). Trimming took off 4 bases at V and 2 bases at J, with 15 bases between the two ends. The CDR3 is 15 residues long. Germline V gene data show CDR1 as LNHDA and CDR2 as SQIVND (reference sequence). DNA for the CDR3: TGTGCCAGTAGTAAGTCGAAGGGGTTACCCTACGAGCAGTACTTC. Its protein is CASSKSKGLPYEQYF. The full variable domain, completed using reference TRBV19 and TRBJ2-7, is DGGITQSPKYLFRKEGQNVTLSCEQNLNHDAMYWYRQDPGQGLRLIYYSQIVNDFQKGDIAEGYSVSREKKESFPLTVTSAQKNPTAFYLCASSKSKGLPYEQYFGPGTRLTVT.

The rearrangement uses TRBV19 and TRBJ1-1; TRBD1 aligns across 9 bases. The V gene's germline CDR1 is LNHDA and CDR2 SQIVND (reference sequence). The CDR3 covers 16 residues. V was pared by 5 bases and J by 4 bases, with 11 bases of the junction left unmatched. In nucleotides, the CDR3 is TGTGCCAGTAGTGGGGCCGGGACAGGGCCGGGCACTGAAGCTTTCTTT. Its translation: CASSGAGTGPGTEAFF.

This chain uses TRBV25-1 with TRBJ1-1, with 7 positions matching TRBD1. The ends lost 6 bases at V and 11 bases at J; junction bases unmatched: 18. The germline V gene encodes CDR1 MGHDK and CDR2 SYGVNS. CDR3 length: 15 residues. The CDR3 DNA is TGTGCCAGCAGGGAGGAGGGGGCCAGGACCGATGGGGCTTTCTTT. Translated: CASREEGARTDGAFF.

CDR3 sequence: CASSLRENTEAFF. CDR3 sequence (DNA): TGTGCCAGCAGTTTACGGGAGAACACTGAAGCTTTCTTT. The V gene is TRBV27, the J gene TRBJ1-1; D remains unclear. Germline CDR1 and CDR2: MNHEY and SMNVEV (reference sequence). Trimming left V 2 bases short and J 1 base short, with 5 bases between. The CDR3 sequence is 13 residues long.

The chain has TRBV12-2 and TRBJ2-6; the table's D call TRBD2 went unverified against the DNA. TRBV12-2 is marked as a pseudogene. This CDR3 spans 18 amino acids. The CDR3, as DNA: TGTGCAAGTCGCCCCACGTGGACTCCACAAAGTCGGGCCAACGTCCTGACTTTC. Encoded protein: CASRPTWTPQSRANVLTF.

The chain combines TRBV4-3 with TRBJ2-2; TRBD2 aligns across 11 bases. CDR3 length equals 19 residues. Germline loops: CDR1 LGHNA, CDR2 YSLEER. The J segment lost 3 bases and the V segment lost 3 bases, leaving 12 bases of the junction unmatched. The CDR3 loop reads CASSHPPKTSGVYTGELFF. The CDR3 bases are TGCGCCAGCAGCCACCCCCCGAAGACTAGCGGGGTATACACCGGGGAGCTGTTTTTT.

The rearrangement uses TRBV21-1 and TRBJ1-5; the D segment call TRBD1 is taken from the table without a DNA check. TRBV21-1 is listed as a pseudogene. CDR3 size: 18 residues. In nucleotides, the CDR3 is TGTGCCAGCAGCAAAATGGGACAGGGCTCCTATAGCAATCAGCCCCAGCATTTT. Translated: CASSKMGQGSYSNQPQHF.

The V gene is TRBV4-1, the J gene TRBJ1-3, with D unresolved. The CDR3 extends over 18 amino acids. The germline CDR1 and CDR2 sequences are MGHRA and YSYEKL. V lost 0 bases and J lost 0, with 15 bases in between. The CDR3: CASSQDRSNKSSGNTIYF. The CDR3 DNA sequence: TGCGCCAGCAGCCAAGACAGATCAAACAAAAGCTCTGGAAACACCATATATTTT.

The J gene is TRBJ1-1, the V gene TRBV5-1; D remains unclear. The germline CDR1 and CDR2 sequences are SGHRS and YFSETQ. With 0 bases removed from V and 4 bases from J, the gap between germline ends came to 10 bases. The CDR3 has 14 amino acids. The CDR3 is CASSLGQKTTEAFF. CDR3 in DNA: TGCGCCAGCAGCTTGGGGCAGAAGACCACTGAAGCTTTCTTT. The full variable domain, with the rest looked up from reference TRBV5-1 and TRBJ1-1, is KAGVTQTPRYLIKTRGQQVTLSCSPISGHRSVSWYQQTPGQGLQFLFEYFSETQRNKGNFPGRFSGRQFSNSRSEMNVSTLELGDSALYLCASSLGQKTTEAFFGQGTRLTVV.

This chain connects TRBV6-6 to TRBJ2-3; 8 nucleotides agree with TRBD2. CDR1 is MNHNY and CDR2 is SVGAGI in the germline V gene (reference sequence). The CDR3 has 15 amino acids. After removal of 7 bases from V and 4 bases from J, the junction contained 10 bases not matched to a gene. This chain's CDR3 is CASINRGGPPDTQYF. CDR3 coding DNA: TGTGCCAGCATTAATCGGGGGGGCCCTCCAGATACGCAGTATTTT.

V usage is TRBV9 and J usage is TRBJ2-3; D perhaps matches TRBD2 (6 bases). V was clipped by 3 bases and J by 6 bases, with 11 bases between them. Germline loops: CDR1 SGDLS, CDR2 YYNGEE. The CDR3 contains 13 residues. CDR3 loop: CASSELAGDTQYF. The CDR3 bases are TGTGCCAGCAGCGAACTAGCTGGCGATACGCAGTATTTT.

The rearrangement uses TRBV7-8 and TRBJ2-4, with D perhaps assigned TRBD1 or TRBD2 (6 bases each). This CDR3 has 14 amino acids. V lost 1 base, J lost 8 bases, and 12 bases lay in between. Germline V gene sequence: CDR1 SGHVS, CDR2 FQNEAQ. CDR3 bases: TGTGCCAGCAGCTTAGTAGGGGGGATTGACATTCAGTACTTC. This encodes CASSLVGGIDIQYF.

This clone was counted a single time. The chain uses TRBV20-1 and TRBJ1-1, with a possible D match to TRBD1 (6 bases). V was trimmed by 5 bases and J by 9 bases, leaving 10 bases between them. The CDR3 has 10 amino acids. Germline loops: CDR1 DFQATT, CDR2 SNEGSKA (reference sequence). CDR3: CSAQGIQAFF. The CDR3 DNA sequence: TGCAGTGCTCAGGGGATACAAGCTTTCTTT.